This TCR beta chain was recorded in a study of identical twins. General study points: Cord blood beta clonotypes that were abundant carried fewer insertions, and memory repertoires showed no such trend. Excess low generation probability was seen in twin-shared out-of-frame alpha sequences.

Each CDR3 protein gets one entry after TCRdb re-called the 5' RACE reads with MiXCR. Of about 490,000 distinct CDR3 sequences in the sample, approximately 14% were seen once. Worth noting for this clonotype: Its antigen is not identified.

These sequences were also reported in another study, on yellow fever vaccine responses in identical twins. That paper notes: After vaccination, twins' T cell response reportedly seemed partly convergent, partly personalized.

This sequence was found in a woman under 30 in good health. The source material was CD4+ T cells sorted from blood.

The CDR3 nucleotides are TGCGCCAGCAGCTTGGCCTCCGCAGGGGGGCAAAAGACCCAGTACTTC. Translating gives CASSLASAGGQKTQYF. The gene calls are TRBV5-1 and TRBJ2-5; TRBD1 might be the D (7 bases). V was clipped by 0 bases and J by 6 bases, with 18 bases between them. Germline assignment: CDR1 SGHRS and CDR2 YFSETQ. The CDR3 runs to 16 residues.